The text below deals with one TCR beta chain. This sample is drawn from a study of blood T cell repertoires in COVID-19. At the level of the study: Sample material is recorded as cDNA or gDNA derived from T cells, B-cell-depleted T cells, or PBMCs.

The CDR3 totals 14 residues. In germline, CDR1 is SGHTA, CDR2 FQGNSA. V dropped 8 bases and J dropped 4 bases, with 15 bases sitting between them. Per the study methods: Quantification of nucleated cells was approximated via reference gene primer amplification. TCRdb keeps only in-frame clones here, not all; method: immunoSEQ multiplex PCR. V and J calls and clone size follow that table, whereas D and trimming were derived from the DNA. The sample lists roughly 140,000 clones, approximately 80% occurring once. The chain couples TRBV7-2 to TRBJ2-1; tentative D call: TRBD2 (5 bases). Material for sequencing was peripheral blood. The clonotype originates from a human donor in a cohort sampled during active COVID-19. CDR3 sequence: CASGTTGVYNEQFF. Here the CDR3 DNA reads TGTGCCAGCGGCACTACCGGGGTGTACAATGAGCAGTTCTTC.